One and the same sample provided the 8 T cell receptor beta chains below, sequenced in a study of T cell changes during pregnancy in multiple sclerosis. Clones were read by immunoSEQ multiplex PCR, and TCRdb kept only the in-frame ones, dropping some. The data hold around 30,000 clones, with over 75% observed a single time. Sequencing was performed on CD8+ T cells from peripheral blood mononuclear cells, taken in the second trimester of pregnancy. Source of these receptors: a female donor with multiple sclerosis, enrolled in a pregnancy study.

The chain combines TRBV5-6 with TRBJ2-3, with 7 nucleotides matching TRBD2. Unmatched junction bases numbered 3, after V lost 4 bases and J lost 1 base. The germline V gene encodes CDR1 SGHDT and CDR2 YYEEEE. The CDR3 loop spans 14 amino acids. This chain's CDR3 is CASSLTSGTDTQYF. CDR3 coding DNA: TGTGCCAGCAGCCTCACTAGCGGCACAGATACGCAGTATTTT.

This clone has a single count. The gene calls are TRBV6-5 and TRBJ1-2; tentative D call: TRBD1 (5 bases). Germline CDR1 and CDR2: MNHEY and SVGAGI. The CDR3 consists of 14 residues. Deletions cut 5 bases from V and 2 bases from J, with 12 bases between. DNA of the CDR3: TGTGCCAGCAGTGCCGACAGCCAGAACTATGGCTACACCTTC. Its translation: CASSADSQNYGYTF.

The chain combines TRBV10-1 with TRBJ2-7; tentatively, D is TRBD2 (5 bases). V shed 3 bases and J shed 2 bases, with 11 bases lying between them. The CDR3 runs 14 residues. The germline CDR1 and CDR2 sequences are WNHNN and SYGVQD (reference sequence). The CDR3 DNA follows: TGCGCCAGCAGTGAAAAGCTAGCCCCCTACGAGCAGTACTTC. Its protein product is CASSEKLAPYEQYF.

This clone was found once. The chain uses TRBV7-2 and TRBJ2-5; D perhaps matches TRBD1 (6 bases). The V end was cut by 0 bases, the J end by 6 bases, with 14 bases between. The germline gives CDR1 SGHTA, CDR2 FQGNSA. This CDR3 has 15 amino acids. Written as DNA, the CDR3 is TGTGCCAGCAGCTTAGCCGTCCAGGGGAGAAAGACCCAGTACTTC. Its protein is CASSLAVQGRKTQYF.

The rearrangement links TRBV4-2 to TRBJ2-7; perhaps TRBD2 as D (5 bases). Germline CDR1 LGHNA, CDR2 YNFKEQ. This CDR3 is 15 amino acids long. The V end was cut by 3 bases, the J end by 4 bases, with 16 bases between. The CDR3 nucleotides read TGTGCCAGCAGCCAGTACTTCGCTACTAGTTACGAGCAGTACTTC. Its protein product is CASSQYFATSYEQYF.

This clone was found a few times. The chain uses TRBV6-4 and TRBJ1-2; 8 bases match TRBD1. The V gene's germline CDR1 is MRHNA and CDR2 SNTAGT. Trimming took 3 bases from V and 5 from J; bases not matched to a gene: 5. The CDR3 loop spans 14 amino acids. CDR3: CASSEGQGKYGYTF. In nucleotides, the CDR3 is TGTGCCAGCAGTGAAGGACAGGGAAAGTATGGCTACACCTTC.

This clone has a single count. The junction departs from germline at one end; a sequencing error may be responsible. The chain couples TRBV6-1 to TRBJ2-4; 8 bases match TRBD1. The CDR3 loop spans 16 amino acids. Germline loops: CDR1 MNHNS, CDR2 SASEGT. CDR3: CASREGQGRSKNIQYF. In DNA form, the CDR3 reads TGTGCCAGCAGAGAAGGACAGGGTAGATCAAAAAACATTCAGTACTTC.

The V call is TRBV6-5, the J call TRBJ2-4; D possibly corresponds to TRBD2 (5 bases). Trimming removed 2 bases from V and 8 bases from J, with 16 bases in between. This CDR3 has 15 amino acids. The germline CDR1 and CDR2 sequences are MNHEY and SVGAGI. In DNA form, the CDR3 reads TGTGCCAGCAGTTACAGAGGGTACCCTGAGGACATTCAGTACTTC. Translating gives CASSYRGYPEDIQYF.